The clone carrying this T cell receptor (beta chain) was counted a few times. Its antigen is unidentified. This sequence may be a read error, since a much larger clone differs from it by one base. This entry comes from a study of T-cell reconstitution after alpha-beta-depleted transplantation in children. TCRbeta library preparation incorporated unique molecular identifiers. Each CDR3 protein is one row after TCRdb ran MiXCR on the PCR reads. The profile shows roughly 790,000 distinct CDR3 sequences, 15% to 20% of them singletons. The germline V gene encodes CDR1 WNHNN and CDR2 SYGVQD (reference sequence). There are 13 residues in the CDR3. Trimming stripped 3 bases from V and 2 bases from J, with 8 bases between. Broader study findings: Among T cells one year after transplant, newly produced cells accounted for most counts and diversity. Several hundred graft clones that had expanded were reportedly the source of alpha-beta T cells about two months after transplant.

Sequencing used PBMCs, mostly from graft donor cells, obtained 360 days after TCRalphabeta/CD19-depleted stem cell transplant. The origin of this receptor is a male patient younger than 18 who had a stem cell transplant for acute lymphoblastic leukemia, so the T cells may come from the graft donor. The V call is TRBV10-1, the J call TRBJ2-7, with a tentative D call TRBD1 (5 bases). CDR3 sequence (DNA): TGCGCCAGCAGTGATCAGGGCCCCTACGAGCAGTACTTC. This encodes CASSDQGPYEQYF.